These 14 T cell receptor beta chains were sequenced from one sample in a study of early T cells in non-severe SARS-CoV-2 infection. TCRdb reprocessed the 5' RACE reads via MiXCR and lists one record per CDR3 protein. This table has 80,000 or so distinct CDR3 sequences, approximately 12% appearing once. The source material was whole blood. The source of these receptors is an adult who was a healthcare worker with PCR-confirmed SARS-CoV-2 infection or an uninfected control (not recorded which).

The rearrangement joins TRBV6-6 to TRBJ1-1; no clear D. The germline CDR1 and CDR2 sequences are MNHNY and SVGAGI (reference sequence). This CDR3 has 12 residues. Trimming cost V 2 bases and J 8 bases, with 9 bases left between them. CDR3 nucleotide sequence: TGTGCCAGCAGTTACCCCCGGACGGAAGCTTTCTTT. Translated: CASSYPRTEAFF.

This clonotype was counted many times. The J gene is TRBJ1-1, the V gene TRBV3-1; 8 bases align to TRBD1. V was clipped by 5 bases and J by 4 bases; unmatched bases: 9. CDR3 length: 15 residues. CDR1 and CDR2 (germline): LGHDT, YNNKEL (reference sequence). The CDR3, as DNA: TGTGCCAGCAGCGAAGGACAGGGCCAGGGCACTGAAGCTTTCTTT. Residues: CASSEGQGQGTEAFF.

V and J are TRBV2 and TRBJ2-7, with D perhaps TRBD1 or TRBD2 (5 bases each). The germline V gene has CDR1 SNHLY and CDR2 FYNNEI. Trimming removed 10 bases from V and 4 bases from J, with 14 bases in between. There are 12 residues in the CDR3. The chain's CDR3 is CATGTFRYEQYF. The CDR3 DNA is TGTGCCACGGGGACGTTCAGATACGAGCAGTACTTC.

The CDR3 nucleotides read TGTGCCAGCAGCAAATACCCCCAGGGGCCCTGCGAGCAGTACTTC. Its protein is CASSKYPQGPCEQYF. This sequence joins TRBV21-1 and TRBJ2-7; the D segment call TRBD1 is taken from the table without a DNA check. TRBV21-1 is a pseudogene segment. This CDR3 region has 15 residues.

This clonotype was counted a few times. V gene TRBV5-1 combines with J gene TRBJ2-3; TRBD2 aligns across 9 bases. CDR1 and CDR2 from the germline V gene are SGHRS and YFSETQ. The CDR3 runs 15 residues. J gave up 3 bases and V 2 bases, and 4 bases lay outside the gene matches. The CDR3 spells CASSFSGSGTDTQYF. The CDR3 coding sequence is TGCGCCAGCAGCTTTAGCGGGAGTGGTACAGATACGCAGTATTTT.

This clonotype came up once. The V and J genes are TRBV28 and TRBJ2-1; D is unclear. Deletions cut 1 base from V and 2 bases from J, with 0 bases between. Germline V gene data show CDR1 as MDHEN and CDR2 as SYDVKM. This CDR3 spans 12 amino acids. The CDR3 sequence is CASSLSYNEQFF. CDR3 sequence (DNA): TGTGCCAGCAGTTTATCCTACAATGAGCAGTTCTTC.

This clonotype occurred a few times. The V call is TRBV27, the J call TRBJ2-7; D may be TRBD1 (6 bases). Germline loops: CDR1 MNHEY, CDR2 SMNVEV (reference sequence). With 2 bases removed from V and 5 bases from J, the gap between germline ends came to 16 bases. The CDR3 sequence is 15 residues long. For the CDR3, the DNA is TGTGCCAGCAGTTTAGGGGGCAGGGGATGGGACGAGCAGTACTTC. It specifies CASSLGGRGWDEQYF.

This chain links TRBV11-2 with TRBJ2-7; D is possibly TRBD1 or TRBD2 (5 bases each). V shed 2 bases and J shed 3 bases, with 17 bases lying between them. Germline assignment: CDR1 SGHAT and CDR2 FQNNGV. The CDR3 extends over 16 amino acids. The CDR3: CASSLTDSSEGYEQYF. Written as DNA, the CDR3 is TGTGCCAGCAGCTTAACCGACAGCAGCGAGGGCTACGAGCAGTACTTC.

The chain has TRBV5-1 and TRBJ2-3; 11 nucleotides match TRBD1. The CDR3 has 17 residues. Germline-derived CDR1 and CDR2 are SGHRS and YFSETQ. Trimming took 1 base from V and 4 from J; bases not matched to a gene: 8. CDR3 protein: CASSLPPGTGGSDTQYF. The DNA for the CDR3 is TGCGCCAGCAGCTTGCCTCCGGGGACAGGGGGTTCAGATACGCAGTATTTT. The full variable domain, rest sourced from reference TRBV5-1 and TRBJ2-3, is KAGVTQTPRYLIKTRGQQVTLSCSPISGHRSVSWYQQTPGQGLQFLFEYFSETQRNKGNFPGRFSGRQFSNSRSEMNVSTLELGDSALYLCASSLPPGTGGSDTQYFGPGTRLTVL.

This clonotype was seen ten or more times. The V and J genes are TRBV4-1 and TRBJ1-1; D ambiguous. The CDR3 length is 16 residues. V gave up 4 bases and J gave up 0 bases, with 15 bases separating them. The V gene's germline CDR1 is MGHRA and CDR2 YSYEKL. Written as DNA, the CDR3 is TGCGCCAGCAGCCCTTTTGCGACCGACGTGAACACTGAAGCTTTCTTT. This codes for CASSPFATDVNTEAFF.

This CDR3 reads CASQTGLSYEQYF. CDR3 nucleotide sequence: TGTGCCAGCCAGACAGGCCTCTCCTACGAGCAGTACTTC. The chain joins TRBV28 to TRBJ2-7; D perhaps matches TRBD1 (6 bases). V lost 8 bases to trimming and J lost 0 bases, with 11 bases between them. Germline CDR1 reads MDHEN; CDR2 reads SYDVKM. This CDR3 is built from 13 residues.

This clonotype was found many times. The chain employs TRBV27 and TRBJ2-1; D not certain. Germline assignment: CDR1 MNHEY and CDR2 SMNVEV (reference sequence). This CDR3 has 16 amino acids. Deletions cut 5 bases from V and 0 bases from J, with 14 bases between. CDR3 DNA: TGTGCCAGCAGTGCCCGCACCCGGAGCTCCTACAATGAGCAGTTCTTC. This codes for CASSARTRSSYNEQFF.

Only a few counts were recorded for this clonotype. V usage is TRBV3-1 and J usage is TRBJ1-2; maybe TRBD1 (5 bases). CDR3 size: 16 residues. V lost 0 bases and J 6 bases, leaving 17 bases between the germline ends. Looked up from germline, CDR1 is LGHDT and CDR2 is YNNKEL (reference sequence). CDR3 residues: CASSQDPGGRGHGYTF. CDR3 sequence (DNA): TGTGCCAGCAGCCAAGATCCCGGAGGGAGGGGCCATGGCTACACCTTC.

For the CDR3, the DNA is TGTGCCAGCAGCGCCGGACTAGCGGGAGTGGAGCAGTACTTC. It translates to CASSAGLAGVEQYF. The chain couples TRBV9 to TRBJ2-7, with 13 bases fitting TRBD2. After removal of 3 bases from V and 7 bases from J, the junction contained 4 bases not matched to a gene. CDR3 length: 14 amino acids. CDR1 is SGDLS and CDR2 is YYNGEE in the germline V gene. The variable domain in full, with the rest retrieved from reference TRBV9 and TRBJ2-7, is DSGVTQTPKHLITATGQRVTLRCSPRSGDLSVYWYQQSLDQGLQFLIQYYNGEERAKGNILERFSAQQFPDLHSELNLSSLELGDSALYFCASSAGLAGVEQYFGPGTRLTVT.